This T cell receptor beta chain is drawn from a study of regulatory T cells in long-lasting Graves disease (dated by TCRdb to the early 2020s). With regard to the full study: To count as having persistent Graves' disease, a patient had to have received antithyroid drug treatment for over 5 years with TSH receptor autoantibodies remaining persistently positive. TCR sequencing covered 13 persistent and about 20 newly diagnosed Graves' disease patients, around 35 samples in total. This study used TCR sequencing and RNA sequencing of peripheral blood to compare persistent Graves' disease patients against newly diagnosed Graves' disease patients. Antithyroid drugs had been taken for approximately 9.7 years on average by persistent Graves' disease patients in the clinical cohort. The study was conducted in China and was registered as a clinical trial. The paper's findings and limits, for the study overall: Only peripheral blood was studied, because thyroid tissue, the primary lesion, was inaccessible. A larger number of public clonotypes was shared among persistent patients (approximately 3,000) than among newly diagnosed patients (roughly 1,000). The authors noted that the small sample size was a limitation that may lower accuracy. Sequencing and analysis were restricted to the TCR beta chain. Persistent Graves' disease patients showed lower TCR Shannon entropy and fewer highly expanded clones than newly diagnosed patients, suggesting clonal expansion. Preferential use of TRBV28, TRBJ1-2 and TRBJ2-5 was observed in persistent disease, whereas TRBV20-1 and TRBJ2-1 were favored in newly diagnosed disease.

Read against the paper, the sample's time point label means: persistent/refractory GD, antithyroid drugs over 5 years with positive TRAb. For both TCR sequencing and RNA sequencing, RNA was extracted from PBMCs in TRIzol. The diagnosis of Graves' disease was made according to American Thyroid Association guidelines. Patients for the study were recruited at an endocrinology department in Xi'an, China. From each patient, about 8.9 milliliters of peripheral blood was collected into an EDTA anticoagulant tube. Ficoll Paque Plus density gradient separation was used to isolate PBMCs, and no further T cell sorting was done. An Agilent 2100 Bioanalyzer and agarose gel were used to check RNA quality, while a NanoDrop 2000 measured RNA concentration. The CDR3 sequence holds 19 residues, the cysteine and phenylalanine included. Only the CDR3 region is kept as DNA, spanning 57 bases read in frame from base 1. Between the V and J ends, shortened by 1 base and 12 bases respectively, the junction contains 29 bases. CDR1 is given as SGHRS and CDR2 as YFSETQ, both from the germline V gene.

Only a few counts were recorded for this clonotype. This receptor's antigen is unknown. No base quality information exists; no much larger clone differs at one position. Preparation of the library involved multiplex PCR. TCRdb names Illumina HiSeq 4000 as the instrument used. iRepertoire HTBI primers and Arm-PCR amplification of CDR3 regions were used to construct TCR beta libraries. Before sequencing, the PCR products went through gel purification. From the authors' description of their analysis: A total of 62 TRBV and some 15 TRBJ segments were identified across samples and were used for gene usage analysis of CDR3 amino acid clonotypes. COPE and FqMerger were used to merge filtered high-quality paired reads into contigs. BLAST was used to align contigs to the IMGT TRBV, TRBD and TRBJ reference genes, and CDR3 was defined following IMGT. Any clonotype with a frequency above 0.1% was counted as a highly expanded clone. Shannon entropy was used to measure repertoire diversity, and the Gini coefficient was used to measure V-J evenness. A clonotype found in more than one individual was treated as public. TCRdb reprocessing: public reads trimmed at Q25 with fastp, clones called with MiXCR, in-frame beta chains kept. Every distinct CDR3 protein forms one entry, paired with its most common genes and DNA. The V and J calls come from TCRdb's annotation, not from the publication. This sample gives around 430,000 distinct CDR3 sequences in total; 20% to 25% of them show up just once. The ten largest clones represent about an eighth of the sample.

The rearranged segments are TRBV5-1 and TRBJ2-6, with the identity of the D gene unclear. The TCR comes from a female donor with Graves disease. This specimen consisted of peripheral blood mononuclear cells (PBMCs), obtained when the disease was refractory, from a patient treated with antithyroid drugs. The CDR3 protein sequence reads: CASSLKVEIRKGSVRVLTF. The DNA is TGCGCCAGCAGCTTGAAGGTAGAAATTCGAAAAGGATCCGTCCGCGTCCTGACTTTC.